This T cell receptor beta chain was obtained from a study of blood T cell repertoires in COVID-19. Whole-study context: Researchers got acute and convalescent COVID-19 samples from the United States, Italy and Spain. From T cells, B-cell-depleted T cells, or PBMCs came the material, which was cDNA or gDNA.

Source study methods: The authors estimated nucleated cell counts from reference gene primer amplification. This table comes from immunoSEQ multiplex PCR, and its TCRdb copy is limited to in-frame clones, with some not included. V and J calls and clone size are those listed in that table; D and trimming were worked out from the DNA. This sample carries 100,000 to 150,000 clones, 85% to 90% of them seen once, and the ten largest clones take 1.5%. With 5 bases removed from V and 5 bases from J, the gap between germline ends came to 13 bases. Germline V lookup: CDR1 SGHTA, CDR2 FQGNSA. This CDR3 region has 14 residues.

The receptor's source is a human donor in a cohort sampled during active COVID-19. The specimen sequenced was peripheral blood. The chain recombines TRBV7-2 with TRBJ1-5, with D unresolved. Here the CDR3 reads CASSPYSRDQPQHF. In DNA form, the CDR3 reads TGTGCCAGCAGCCCGTATTCGCGGGATCAGCCCCAGCATTTT. Drawing the rest from reference TRBV7-2 and TRBJ1-5, the complete variable domain is GAGVSQSPSNKVTEKGKDVELRCDPISGHTALYWYRQSLGQGLEFLIYFQGNSAPDKSGLPSDRFSAERTGGSVSTLTIQRTQQEDSAVYLCASSPYSRDQPQHFGDGTRLSIL.